This TCR beta chain was obtained from a study of identical twins. Germline V gene sequence: CDR1 SGHVS, CDR2 FQNEAQ. Trimming took 5 bases from V and 7 from J; bases not matched to a gene: 6. The CDR3 totals 14 residues. Findings and limits, study-wide: Fewer insertions characterized abundant cord blood beta clonotypes, whereas memory repertoires showed none.

Unique molecular identifiers were present on the cDNA, and a universal primer site came from template switching. From the 5' RACE reads, TCRdb called clonotypes with MiXCR, one entry per CDR3 protein. The sample records around 250,000 distinct CDR3 sequences, more than 9.5% being singletons. This clonotype has ten or more counts. Antigen: not known. These data are also associated with another study on yellow fever vaccine responses in identical twins. According to that study: Twins' T cell vaccine responses reportedly looked partly convergent, partly personalized.

This chain connects TRBV7-8 to TRBJ1-5; 9 positions agree with TRBD1. The sequence derives from a woman between 18 and 30 years old in good health. Input material: memory (CD45RO+) T cells sorted from blood. This chain's CDR3 is CASSPTGGWQPQHF. The CDR3 nucleotides read TGTGCCAGCAGCCCCACAGGGGGCTGGCAGCCCCAGCATTTT.